Each of the 3 T cell receptor beta chains below was sequenced from the same sample in a study of T-cell memory formation after mild COVID-19. Each CDR3 protein is one row after TCRdb ran MiXCR on the 5' RACE reads. The sample has roughly 68,000 distinct CDR3 sequences, around 17% seen once; the top ten hold 30% to 35%. The material sequenced was PBMCs or a T cell subset sorted from them (not recorded which). Receptor source: an adult woman who had mild COVID-19 (a few samples of this study predate the infection). Cell type and time point are not known.

This clonotype was detected many times. For the CDR3, the DNA is TGTGCCAGCAGCTTAGGAGGGGGCTTAGAATCGACTAATGAAAAACTGTTTTTT. As protein: CASSLGGGLESTNEKLFF. The chain carries TRBV7-8 and TRBJ1-4; TRBD1 agrees at 7 bases. After removal of 1 base from V and 2 bases from J, the junction contained 10 bases not matched to a gene. Germline CDR1 is SGHVS and CDR2 is FQNEAQ. CDR3 length: 18 residues.

The genes are TRBV27 and TRBJ1-4, with TRBD1 as a possible D gene (5 bases). Trimming removed 3 bases at V and 8 bases at J, with 13 bases between. The CDR3 runs to 14 residues. Germline assignment: CDR1 MNHEY and CDR2 SMNVEV (reference sequence). The CDR3 loop is CASSLTVGREKLFF. The CDR3 DNA reads as TGTGCCAGCAGTTTGACAGTGGGCCGGGAAAAACTGTTTTTT.

V and J are TRBV6-5 and TRBJ2-1; 7 bases line up with TRBD1. The CDR3 consists of 13 residues. Germline CDR1 and CDR2: MNHEY and SVGAGI. Unmatched junction bases numbered 7, after V lost 6 bases and J lost 8 bases. This CDR3 reads CASSSGQPDEQFF. DNA of the CDR3: TGTGCCAGCAGCTCGGGACAGCCCGATGAGCAGTTCTTC.